These 16 T cell receptor beta chains share one sample of origin, sequenced in a study of blood T cell repertoires in COVID-19. Measured with immunoSEQ multiplex PCR; TCRdb has only the in-frame clones, and not every one. The sample yields some 210,000 clones, more than 75% seen once. The specimen was peripheral blood. All receptors come from a woman aged 40-49 years with acute or convalescent COVID-19.

The sample holds a few counts of this clone. The chain recombines TRBV7-8 with TRBJ2-7; the match to TRBD1 covers 7 bases. This CDR3 has 13 amino acids. The junction had 2 bases not matched to a gene; V was cut back by 4 bases and J by 2 bases. From germline, CDR1 is SGHVS and CDR2 FQNEAQ. The CDR3, as DNA: TGTGCCAGCAGCTGGGACAGCCCCTACGAGCAGTACTTC. Translated: CASSWDSPYEQYF.

This clone appeared once. The chain joins TRBV11-3 to TRBJ2-5, with D possibly TRBD1 on 5 matching bases. The germline gives CDR1 SGHNT, CDR2 YENEEA. CDR3 size: 14 residues. The V end lost 5 bases, the J end lost 1 base, and 11 bases lay between the germline ends. This CDR3 is CASSNGQGQETQYF. As DNA, the CDR3 is TGTGCCAGCAGCAACGGGCAGGGCCAAGAGACCCAGTACTTC.

This chain links TRBV15 with TRBJ2-3, with TRBD2 matching over 11 bases. This CDR3 is built from 17 residues. V was clipped by 0 bases and J by 15 bases; unmatched bases: 17. Per germline, CDR1 LNHNV and CDR2 YYDKDF (reference sequence). CDR3: CATSRDSASGRQGARYF. The CDR3 region has the DNA TGTGCCACCAGCAGAGATTCGGCTAGCGGGAGGCAGGGTGCACGTTATTTT.

V is TRBV11-2 and J is TRBJ1-1; D is uncertain. V shed 5 bases and J shed 5 bases, with 9 bases lying between them. The CDR3 consists of 12 residues. Germline CDR1 and CDR2: SGHAT and FQNNGV. CDR3 amino acids: CASSPSGTEAFF. In DNA, the CDR3 is TGTGCCAGCAGCCCCTCGGGGACTGAAGCTTTCTTT.

This clone was detected a few times. The V call is TRBV13, the J call TRBJ2-7; no definite D call. The CDR3 length is 12 residues. The germline gives CDR1 PRHDT, CDR2 FYEKMQ (reference sequence). V dropped 1 base and J dropped 6 bases, with 7 bases sitting between them. The CDR3 DNA follows: TGTGCCAGCAGCTTAGAATTCGGCGAGCAGTACTTC. This translates into CASSLEFGEQYF.

This clone was observed once. One junction end disagrees with the germline gene, perhaps due to a read error. V and J are TRBV3-1 (or the pseudogene TRBV3-2) and TRBJ2-7, with D possibly matching TRBD2 (6 bases). This CDR3 spans 13 amino acids. From germline, CDR1 is LGHDT and CDR2 YNNKEL (reference sequence). CDR3 loop: CASSQGPGTAGNF. CDR3 nucleotide sequence: TGTGCCAGCAGCCAAGGACCCGGGACTGCAGGGAACTTC.

The V call is TRBV11-2, the J call TRBJ1-2, with a tentative D call TRBD1 (6 bases). The CDR3 is 14 residues long. Germline values: CDR1 SGHAT, CDR2 FQNNGV. Trimming pared 6 bases from V and 5 bases from J, leaving 16 bases between. The CDR3 sequence: CASRQQGFWYGYTF. In DNA, the CDR3 is TGTGCCAGCAGACAACAGGGATTTTGGTATGGCTACACCTTC.

The chain combines TRBV7-8 with TRBJ2-7; D may be TRBD2 (6 bases). The V gene lost 1 base and the J gene lost 2 bases, with 15 bases spanning the gap. The CDR3 is 16 amino acids. From germline, CDR1 is SGHVS and CDR2 FQNEAQ. The CDR3 bases are TGTGCCAGCAGCTTAGAACAGTTCGGCGGGGCCTACGAGCAGTACTTC. It specifies CASSLEQFGGAYEQYF.

This clone was found a few times. V is TRBV28 and J is TRBJ1-5; 7 nucleotides align to TRBD1. Germline V gene sequence: CDR1 MDHEN, CDR2 SYDVKM. V lost 3 bases to trimming and J lost 3 bases; unmatched junction nucleotides: 11. This CDR3 spans 17 amino acids. The CDR3 loop is CASSFSGQPGFNQPQHF. The CDR3 coding sequence is TGTGCCAGCAGTTTTTCGGGACAGCCGGGGTTCAATCAGCCCCAGCATTTT.

The V and J genes are TRBV6-5 and TRBJ2-1; 9 bases map to TRBD2. Unmatched junction bases numbered 3, after V lost 6 bases and J lost 15 bases. This CDR3 has 10 residues. Germline lookup yields CDR1 MNHEY and CDR2 SVGAGI. The CDR3 region has the DNA TGTGCCAGCAGCCTAGCGGGATTGTTCTTC. The encoded protein is CASSLAGLFF.

The rearrangement uses TRBV24-1 and TRBJ2-1; 10 nucleotides match TRBD2. Germline V lookup: CDR1 KGHDR, CDR2 SFDVKD. The CDR3 contains 16 residues. The V gene end was trimmed by 3 bases and the J gene end by 2 bases; junction bases not matched to a gene: 3. This chain's CDR3 is CATSDRTSGTYNEQFF. The DNA of the CDR3 is TGTGCCACCAGTGATCGGACTAGCGGTACCTACAATGAGCAGTTCTTC.

The rearrangement joins TRBV10-3 to TRBJ2-7, with D perhaps matching TRBD1 (5 bases). The CDR3 runs 12 residues. V lost 6 bases and J 3 bases, leaving 9 bases between the germline ends. Germline CDR1 reads ENHRY; CDR2 reads SYGVKD. The CDR3 region has the DNA TGTGCCATCAGAGCAGACAGCTACGAGCAGTACTTC. Translated: CAIRADSYEQYF.

The V and J genes are TRBV2 and TRBJ2-7, with D possibly matching TRBD1 (8 bases). The CDR3 covers 15 residues. Germline CDR1 and CDR2: SNHLY and FYNNEI. V lost 10 bases and J lost 6, with 25 bases in between. CDR3 loop: CATGGYRGLSGEQYF. Written as DNA, the CDR3 is TGTGCCACCGGGGGGTACAGGGGGTTATCGGGCGAGCAGTACTTC.

The chain links TRBV30 to TRBJ1-6, with D maybe TRBD1 (5 bases). CDR3 length: 16 residues. V lost 2 bases to trimming and J lost 7 bases, with 18 bases between them. Germline lookup yields CDR1 GTSNPN and CDR2 SVGIG (reference sequence). CDR3 in DNA: TGTGCCTGGAGTAAGGGGTCTGGGAACTCCAATTCACCCCTCCACTTT. It codes for CAWSKGSGNSNSPLHF.

The chain carries TRBV24-1 and TRBJ1-2, with a tentative D call TRBD1 (5 bases). The V gene lost 5 bases and the J gene lost 7 bases, with 7 bases spanning the gap. This CDR3 region has 11 residues. Germline-derived CDR1 and CDR2 are KGHDR and SFDVKD. CDR3 nucleotides: TGTGCCACCAGTGCAGGGTTTGGCTACACCTTC. Translating it yields CATSAGFGYTF.

The chain employs TRBV3-1 (or the pseudogene TRBV3-2) and TRBJ1-1; D is unclear. The germline CDR1 and CDR2 sequences are LGHDT and YNNKEL (reference sequence). The CDR3 length is 13 residues. V lost 4 bases and J 4 bases, leaving 10 bases between the germline ends. CDR3 bases: TGTGCCAGCAGCCCAACGGAGGGCACTGAAGCTTTCTTT. Translating gives CASSPTEGTEAFF.